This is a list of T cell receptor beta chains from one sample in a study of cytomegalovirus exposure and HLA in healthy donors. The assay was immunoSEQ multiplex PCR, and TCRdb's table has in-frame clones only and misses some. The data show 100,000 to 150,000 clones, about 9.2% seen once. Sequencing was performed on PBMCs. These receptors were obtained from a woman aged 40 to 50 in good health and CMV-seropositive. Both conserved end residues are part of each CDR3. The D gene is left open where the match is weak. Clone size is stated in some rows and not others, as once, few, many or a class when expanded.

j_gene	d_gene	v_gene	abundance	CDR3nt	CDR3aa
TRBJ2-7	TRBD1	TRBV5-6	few	TGTGCCAGCAGCTTGGGGACAGGGACCTCCGCCGAGCAGTACTTC	CASSLGTGTSAEQYF
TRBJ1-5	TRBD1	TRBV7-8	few	TGTGCCAGCAGCACGGACAGGGGGTCCATGAGGGGCAATCAGCCCCAGCATTTT	CASSTDRGSMRGNQPQHF
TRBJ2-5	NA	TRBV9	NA	TGTGCCAGCAGCGCTAGAGCCAGCGGGCAAGAGACCCAGTACTTC	CASSARASGQETQYF
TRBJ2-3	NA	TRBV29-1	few	TGCAGCGTTGAAGCGGTCAGGACAGATACGCAGTATTTT	CSVEAVRTDTQYF
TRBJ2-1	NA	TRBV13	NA	TGTGCCAGCTCGGGGAGCTCCTACAATGAGCAGTTCTTC	CASSGSSYNEQFF
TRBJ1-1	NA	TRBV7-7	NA	TGTGCCAGCAGCAGACAGATGAACACTGAAGCTTTCTTT	CASSRQMNTEAFF
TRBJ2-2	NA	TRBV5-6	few	TGTGCCAGCAGCTGGGGGCCGCGGGAGCTGTTTTTT	CASSWGPRELFF
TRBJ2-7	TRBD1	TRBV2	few	TGTGCCAGCACCCAAGGGGGGACAGGGGGCAACTACGAGCAGTACTTC	CASTQGGTGGNYEQYF
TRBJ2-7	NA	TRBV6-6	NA	TGTGCCAGCAGTCGTCTACAGGGCTCCTACGAGCAGTACTTC	CASSRLQGSYEQYF
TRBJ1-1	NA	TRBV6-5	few	TGTGCCAGCAGTTACTCACCGGGGAACACTGAAGCTTTCTTT	CASSYSPGNTEAFF
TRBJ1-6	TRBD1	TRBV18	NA	TGTGCCAGCTCACCGATCCGGGACAGGGGAGGAAATTCACCCCTCCACTTT	CASSPIRDRGGNSPLHF
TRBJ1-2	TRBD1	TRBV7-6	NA	TGTGCCAGCAGCTCACAGGGACAGGGGGCGAATGGCTACACCTTC	CASSSQGQGANGYTF
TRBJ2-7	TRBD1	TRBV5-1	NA	TGCGCCAGCAGCCCCGGACAGGGGAGTCCCTACGAGCAGTACTTC	CASSPGQGSPYEQYF
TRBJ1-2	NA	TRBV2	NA	TGTGCCAGCCGGAGGGATAACTATGGCTACACCTTC	CASRRDNYGYTF
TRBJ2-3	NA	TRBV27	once	TGTGCCAGCAGTTTAAGACAGACCACAGATACGCAGTATTTT	CASSLRQTTDTQYF
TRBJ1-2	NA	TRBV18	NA	TGTGCCAGCTCACAGACAGTCAACTATGGCTACACCTTC	CASSQTVNYGYTF
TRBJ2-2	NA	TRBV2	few	TGTGCCAGCAGTGTCACGGACAGAGGCACCGGGGAGCTGTTTTTT	CASSVTDRGTGELFF
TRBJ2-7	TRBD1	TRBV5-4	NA	TGTGCCAGCAGCCCCGGGACAGTTGACTACGAGCAGTACTTC	CASSPGTVDYEQYF
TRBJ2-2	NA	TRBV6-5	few	TGTGCCAGCAGTTACTCGTGGGGGCTAACCGGGGAGCTGTTTTTT	CASSYSWGLTGELFF
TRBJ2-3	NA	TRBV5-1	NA	TGCGCCAGCAGCGTGACGGGACTTCTACCCTACACAGATACGCAGTATTTT	CASSVTGLLPYTDTQYF
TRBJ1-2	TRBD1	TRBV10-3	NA	TGTGCCATCAGGAAGCAGGGGGCTGACTATGGCTACACCTTC	CAIRKQGADYGYTF
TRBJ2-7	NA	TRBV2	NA	TGTGCCAGCAGTTTAAGTGGACTTCCAAACTACGAGCAGTACTTC	CASSLSGLPNYEQYF
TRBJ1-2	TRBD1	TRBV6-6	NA	TGTGCCAGCAGTTCGGACAGGGGGTACACGAACTATGGCTACACCTTC	CASSSDRGYTNYGYTF
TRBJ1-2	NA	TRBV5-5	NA	TGTGCCAGCAGCTTTCGAGGTGGCTACACCTTC	CASSFRGGYTF
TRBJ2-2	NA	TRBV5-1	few	TGCGCCAGCAGCTTGGCACTAGCTGGCACCGGGGAGCTGTTTTTT	CASSLALAGTGELFF
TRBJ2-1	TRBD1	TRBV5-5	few	TGTGCCAGCAGCTTGCCGGGACAGGGACGGAATGAGCAGTTCTTC	CASSLPGQGRNEQFF
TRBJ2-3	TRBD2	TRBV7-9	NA	TGTGCCAGCAGCTTTTTCGGGAGGGGTACAGATACGCAGTATTTT	CASSFFGRGTDTQYF
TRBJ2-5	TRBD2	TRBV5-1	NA	TGCGCCAGCAGCTTGGCGGCGGGGGGGCCGGGGGAGACCCAGTACTTC	CASSLAAGGPGETQYF
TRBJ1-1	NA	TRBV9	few	TGTGCCAGCAGCGTCGGGACTCAGAACACTGAAGCTTTCTTT	CASSVGTQNTEAFF
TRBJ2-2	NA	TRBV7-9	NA	TGTGCCAGCAGCCCCGAACTATTCACCGGGGAGCTGTTTTTT	CASSPELFTGELFF
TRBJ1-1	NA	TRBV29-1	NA	TGCAGCGTCAGTCTCAGCGGGACTGAAGCTTTCTTT	CSVSLSGTEAFF
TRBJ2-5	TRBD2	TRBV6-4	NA	TGTGCCAGCGGAAAGCGGGGGGGCCGTATAAGAGAGACCCAGTACTTC	CASGKRGGRIRETQYF
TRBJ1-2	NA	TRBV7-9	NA	TGTGCCAGCAGCTTAGGGGTTGCAGGAAGGAATAACTATGGCTACACCTTC	CASSLGVAGRNNYGYTF
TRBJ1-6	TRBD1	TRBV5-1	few	TGCGCCAGCAGCTTGACAGGGGATAGATCACCCCTCCACTTT	CASSLTGDRSPLHF
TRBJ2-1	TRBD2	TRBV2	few	TGTGCCAGCAGTCGGGCTAGCGGGGGGGCTAGGCAGTTCTTC	CASSRASGGARQFF
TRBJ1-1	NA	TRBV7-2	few	TGTGCCAGCAGCTTAGCGGTGGACTGGATGAACACTGAAGCTTTCTTT	CASSLAVDWMNTEAFF
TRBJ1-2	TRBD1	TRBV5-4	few	TGTGCCAGCAGCGGAGGACAGGGGGGATATTTAGATGGCTACACCTTC	CASSGGQGGYLDGYTF
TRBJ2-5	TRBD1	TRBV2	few	TGTGCCAGCAGTACCAGGGGGGAGACCCAGTACTTC	CASSTRGETQYF
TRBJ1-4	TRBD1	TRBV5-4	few	TGTGCCAGCAGCCCGGACAGGGGGAATGAAAAACTGTTTTTT	CASSPDRGNEKLFF
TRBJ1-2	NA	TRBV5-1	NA	TGCGCCAGCAGCTCGGCGGGCTATGGCTACACCTTC	CASSSAGYGYTF
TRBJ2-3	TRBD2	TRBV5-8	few	TGTGCCAGTTTTGAGCGGGGGGTTTCAGATACGCAGTATTTT	CASFERGVSDTQYF
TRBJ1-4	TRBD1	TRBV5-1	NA	TGCGCCAGCACCGCCGACAGGGAGGTTATTAATGAAAAACTGTTTTTT	CASTADREVINEKLFF